These 15 T cell receptor beta chains were sequenced from one sample in a study of T cells in Graves' hyperthyroidism and ophthalmopathy (dated by TCRdb to between 2018 and 2021). Libraries were constructed by multiplex PCR. The reads were generated on an Illumina HiSeq 2000. TCR beta CDR3 regions were amplified from RNA transcripts. A first-round RT-PCR of the TCR CDR3 used the HTBI primer set with the Qiagen OneStep RT-PCR kit. TCRdb trimmed the raw reads at Q25, called clones with MiXCR and kept productive beta chains. Each record represents a unique CDR3 protein, reported with the most common genes and DNA among its rows. The sample table records about 620,000 distinct CDR3 sequences; roughly 15% of these occur just once. Of the sample, 3.5% to 4% falls within the top ten clones. Sequencing was carried out using blood. The origin of the receptors is a woman in her 30s with Graves' hyperthyroidism.

This clonotype was recorded many times. The chain has TRBV29-1 and TRBJ1-1; D perhaps matches TRBD1 (6 bases). Trimming removed 7 bases from V and 1 base from J, with 19 bases in between. From germline, CDR1 is SQVTM and CDR2 ANQGSEA. The CDR3 contains 15 residues. The CDR3 loop reads CSAISYRASNTEAFF. CDR3 nucleotides: TGCAGCGCAATATCCTACAGGGCATCGAACACTGAAGCTTTCTTT.

This clonotype was picked up many times. V usage is TRBV20-1 and J usage is TRBJ2-7, with no clear D. The V and J ends lost 3 bases and 0 bases respectively, with 9 bases between them. CDR1 DFQATT and CDR2 SNEGSKA come from the germline V gene (reference sequence). This CDR3 region has 13 residues. CDR3 sequence (DNA): TGCAGTGCTAGCGGCAGGCACTCCTACGAGCAGTACTTC. Its translation is CSASGRHSYEQYF.

The rearrangement links TRBV19 to TRBJ2-5; TRBD2 matches 13 bases. V gave up 6 bases and J gave up 5 bases; unmatched junction bases: 6. From germline, CDR1 is LNHDA and CDR2 SQIVND (reference sequence). The CDR3 sequence is 15 residues long. The CDR3 region has the DNA TGTGCCAGTAGAAGACTAGCGGGAGGTAGTGAGACCCAGTACTTC. Translating it yields CASRRLAGGSETQYF. Drawing the rest from reference TRBV19 and TRBJ2-5, the complete variable domain is DGGITQSPKYLFRKEGQNVTLSCEQNLNHDAMYWYRQDPGQGLRLIYYSQIVNDFQKGDIAEGYSVSREKKESFPLTVTSAQKNPTAFYLCASRRLAGGSETQYFGPGTRLLVL.

This sequence joins TRBV20-1 and TRBJ1-5; possible D gene TRBD1, 6 bases. Germline V gene data show CDR1 as DFQATT and CDR2 as SNEGSKA (reference sequence). This CDR3 spans 13 amino acids. The V end lost 4 bases, the J end lost 3 bases, and 10 bases lay between the germline ends. The CDR3 loop reads CSAKWDNNQPQHF. The CDR3 DNA is TGCAGTGCTAAGTGGGACAACAATCAGCCCCAGCATTTT.

The chain links TRBV20-1 to TRBJ2-1, with TRBD1 identical over 10 bases. With V trimmed by 3 bases and J by 2 bases, 4 bases remained unmatched. The germline gives CDR1 DFQATT, CDR2 SNEGSKA (reference sequence). This CDR3 is 15 amino acids long. CDR3: CSARGGTGAYNEQFF. The CDR3 bases are TGCAGTGCTAGGGGCGGGACAGGGGCCTACAATGAGCAGTTCTTC.

This clonotype was seen repeatedly, ten times or more. The chain is built from TRBV28 and TRBJ2-7, with 8 nucleotides matching TRBD2. J gave up 3 bases and V 6 bases, and 10 bases lay outside the gene matches. Per the germline V gene, CDR1 is MDHEN and CDR2 is SYDVKM. The CDR3 consists of 15 residues. The CDR3 DNA is TGTGCCAGCAGGCGGGGCGGCGGGAGGCTCTACGAGCAGTACTTC. This translates into CASRRGGGRLYEQYF.

This clonotype was counted only a few times. This chain links TRBV20-1 with TRBJ2-1; 10 bases are a match to TRBD2. This CDR3 has 18 residues. V trimming: 0 bases; J trimming: 0 bases; junction bases outside the gene matches: 8. Germline-derived CDR1 and CDR2 are DFQATT and SNEGSKA (reference sequence). The CDR3 loop reads CSARDRGLAIGSYNEQFF. CDR3 in DNA: TGCAGTGCTAGAGATAGGGGACTAGCGATAGGCTCCTACAATGAGCAGTTCTTC.

A few counts support this clonotype. The chain combines TRBV20-1 with TRBJ2-3; 13 nucleotides agree with TRBD2. The CDR3 is 19 amino acids. From germline, CDR1 is DFQATT and CDR2 SNEGSKA (reference sequence). The V segment lost 0 bases and the J segment 3 bases; nucleotides outside the gene matches: 12. DNA for the CDR3: TGCAGTGCTAGAGAGGGTAGGGTACTAGCGGGAGGGCCGACAGATACGCAGTATTTT. This sequence encodes CSAREGRVLAGGPTDTQYF.

A few counts support this clonotype. J is TRBJ2-1 and V is TRBV5-1; 13 bases are a match to TRBD2. V gave up 5 bases and J gave up 7 bases; unmatched junction bases: 18. CDR3 length: 19 amino acids. Germline V gene lookup returns CDR1 SGHRS and CDR2 YFSETQ. CDR3 residues: CASRTRTSGSVEEKNEQFF. In nucleotides, the CDR3 is TGCGCCAGCAGAACGAGGACTAGCGGGAGTGTCGAGGAAAAAAATGAGCAGTTCTTC.

The J gene is TRBJ2-2, the V gene TRBV12-5, with a possible D match to TRBD1 (5 bases). Looked up from germline, CDR1 is LGHNT and CDR2 is FRNRAP. CDR3 length: 16 residues. V lost 0 bases, J lost 3 bases, and 11 bases lay in between. The CDR3 region is CASGLVGVGDTGELFF. DNA of the CDR3: TGTGCTAGTGGTTTGGTAGGGGTGGGTGACACCGGGGAGCTGTTTTTT.

The chain employs TRBV12-3 or TRBV12-4 and TRBJ2-3; tentatively, D is TRBD1 or TRBD2 (6 bases each). The CDR3 covers 14 residues. Trimming left V 2 bases short and J 5 bases short, with 11 bases between. The CDR3 sequence: CASSLTGAGDTQYF. The CDR3 DNA sequence: TGTGCCAGCAGTTTAACGGGGGCGGGAGATACGCAGTATTTT.

This clonotype was counted many times. The gene calls are TRBV28 and TRBJ1-5; D ambiguous. Trimming pared 5 bases from V and 7 bases from J, leaving 12 bases between. Germline V gene lookup returns CDR1 MDHEN and CDR2 SYDVKM. The CDR3 runs to 13 residues. CDR3 DNA sequence: TGTGCCAGCAGTCGCCCTACAGTACAGCCCCAGCATTTT. Its protein is CASSRPTVQPQHF.

To note about this clonotype: A much larger clonotype is one base distant, so this may be a read error. V is TRBV12-3 or TRBV12-4 and J is TRBJ2-1; TRBD1 matches 12 bases. TRBJ2-7 matches the DNA end more closely, so the J call is doubtful. This CDR3 is built from 16 residues. The CDR3 loop is CASSFLLGTGGNEQYF. The CDR3 nucleotides are TGTGCCAGCAGTTTTTTACTCGGGACAGGGGGCAATGAGCAGTACTTC.

Remarks on this clonotype: Just one base apart from a much larger clone, this may be a read error. The J gene is TRBJ2-7, the V gene TRBV2; D perhaps matches TRBD2 (6 bases). In germline, CDR1 is SNHLY, CDR2 FYNNEI. The CDR3 has 15 amino acids. CDR3 loop: CASTRTPAGSYEQCF. CDR3 nucleotides: TGTGCCAGCACCCGAACTCCGGCGGGATCTTACGAGCAGTGCTTC.

The sample holds many counts of this clonotype. In nucleotides, the CDR3 is TGTGCCAGCAGTTACTCCGGCGGACGAGCTAACTATGGCTACACCTTC. Amino acid sequence: CASSYSGGRANYGYTF. The chain recombines TRBV6-5 with TRBJ1-2; D unclear. The CDR3 totals 16 residues. The V and J ends lost 0 bases and 0 bases respectively, with 11 bases between them. CDR1 MNHEY and CDR2 SVGAGI come from the germline V gene.